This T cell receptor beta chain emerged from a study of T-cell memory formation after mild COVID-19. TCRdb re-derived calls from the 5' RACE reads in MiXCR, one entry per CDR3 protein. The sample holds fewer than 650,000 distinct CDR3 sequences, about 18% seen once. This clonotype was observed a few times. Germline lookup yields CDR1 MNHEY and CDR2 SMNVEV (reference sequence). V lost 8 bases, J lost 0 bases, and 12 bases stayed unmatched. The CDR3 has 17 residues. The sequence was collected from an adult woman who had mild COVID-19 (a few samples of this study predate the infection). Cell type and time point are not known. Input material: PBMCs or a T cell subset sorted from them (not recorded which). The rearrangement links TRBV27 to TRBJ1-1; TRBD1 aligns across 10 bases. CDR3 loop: CASRRTGGFGMNTEAFF. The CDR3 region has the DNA TGTGCCAGCCGGCGGACAGGGGGATTCGGAATGAACACTGAAGCTTTCTTT.